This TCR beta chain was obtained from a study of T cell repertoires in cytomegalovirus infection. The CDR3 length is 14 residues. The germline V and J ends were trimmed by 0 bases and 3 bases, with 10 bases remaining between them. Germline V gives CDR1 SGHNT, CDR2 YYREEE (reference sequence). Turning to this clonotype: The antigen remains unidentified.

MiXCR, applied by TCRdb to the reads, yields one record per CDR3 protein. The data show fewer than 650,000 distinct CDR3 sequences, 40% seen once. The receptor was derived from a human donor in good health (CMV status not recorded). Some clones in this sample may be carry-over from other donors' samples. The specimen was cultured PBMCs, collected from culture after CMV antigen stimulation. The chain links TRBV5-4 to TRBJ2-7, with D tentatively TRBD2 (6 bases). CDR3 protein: CASSLGGTLYEQYF. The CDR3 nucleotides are TGTGCCAGCAGCTTGGGCGGGACTCTCTACGAGCAGTACTTC.